Below, 2 T cell receptor beta chains from the same sample are listed, as sequenced in a study of neoadjuvant anti-PD-1 for oral cavity cancer. TCRdb's table, derived via immunoSEQ multiplex PCR, lists solely in-frame clones and lacks some. The table has 60,000 to 75,000 clones, approximately 79% seen once. Sequences were derived from PBMCs, sampled before nivolumab (anti-PD-1) treatment. The receptor set was obtained from a person aged 40-85 years with oral cavity squamous cell carcinoma.

The V call is TRBV27, the J call TRBJ2-1; the match to TRBD2 covers 7 bases. Trimming took 6 bases from V and 5 from J; bases not matched to a gene: 10. The CDR3 spans 15 residues. The germline CDR1 and CDR2 sequences are MNHEY and SMNVEV (reference sequence). CDR3 in amino acids: CASSSYRRENNEQFF. The CDR3 DNA is TGTGCCAGCAGCTCTTACCGGCGGGAGAACAATGAGCAGTTCTTC.

This clone was counted only a few times. This chain uses TRBV27 with TRBJ2-5; either TRBD1 or TRBD2 may supply D (5 bases each). Germline values: CDR1 MNHEY, CDR2 SMNVEV (reference sequence). V was shortened by 7 bases and J by 2 bases, with 20 bases between the two germline ends. This CDR3 has 16 amino acids. The CDR3 DNA reads TGTGCCAGCACCCCCGGATGGGGGAGTAGGCAAGAGACCCAGTACTTC. As protein: CASTPGWGSRQETQYF.